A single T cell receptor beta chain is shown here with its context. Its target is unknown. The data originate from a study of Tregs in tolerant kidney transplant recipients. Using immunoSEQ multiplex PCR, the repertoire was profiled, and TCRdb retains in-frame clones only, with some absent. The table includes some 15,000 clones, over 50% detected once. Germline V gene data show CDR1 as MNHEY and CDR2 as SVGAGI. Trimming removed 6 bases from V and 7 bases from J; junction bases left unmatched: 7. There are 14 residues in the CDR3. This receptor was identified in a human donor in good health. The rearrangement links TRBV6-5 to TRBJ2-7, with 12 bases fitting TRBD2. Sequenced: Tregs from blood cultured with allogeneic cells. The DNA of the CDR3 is TGTGCCAGCAGAAGACTAGCGGGAGTGAGGGAGCAGTACTTC. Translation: CASRRLAGVREQYF.